The 24 T cell receptor beta chains in this list originate from one sample, sequenced in a study of response to subunit inactivated influenza vaccine. TCRdb re-called the RT-PCR reads through MiXCR, storing one row per CDR3 protein. The sample shows about 160,000 distinct CDR3 sequences, roughly 11% of them seen only once. Sequencing was performed on non-naive T cells sorted from PBMCs, taken about 40 days after vaccination. All receptors derive from a man aged 45-65 years who received an inactivated influenza vaccine.

There are a few counts of this clonotype. This rearrangement joins TRBV3-1 to TRBJ2-7, with a tentative D call TRBD2 (5 bases). Trimming removed 1 base from V and 6 bases from J, with 10 bases in between. The CDR3 sequence is 13 residues long. The V gene's germline CDR1 is LGHDT and CDR2 YNNKEL (reference sequence). The CDR3 nucleotides read TGTGCCAGCAGCCAAGGTGGGAGATCCGAGCAGTACTTC. Translating gives CASSQGGRSEQYF.

In this sample, this clonotype turned up a few times. The chain recombines TRBV29-1 with TRBJ2-3; 8 bases are shared with TRBD1. This CDR3 is 14 amino acids long. Germline-derived CDR1 and CDR2 are SQVTM and ANQGSEA. The ends lost 6 bases at V and 0 bases at J; junction bases unmatched: 5. The CDR3 here is CSVARGPSTDTQYF. The CDR3 nucleotides are TGCAGCGTGGCCAGGGGGCCCAGCACAGATACGCAGTATTTT.

This clonotype came up many times. The J gene is TRBJ2-7, the V gene TRBV7-8; perhaps D is TRBD1 or TRBD2 (6 bases each). V lost 2 bases to trimming and J lost 5 bases, with 16 bases between them. The CDR3 is 15 amino acids. Germline CDR1 SGHVS, CDR2 FQNEAQ. The CDR3 nucleotides are TGTGCCAGCAGCTTAATAAATCTGGAGGGGGACGAGCAGTACTTC. This gives the protein CASSLINLEGDEQYF.

The rearrangement joins TRBV7-9 to TRBJ2-1; D unresolved. This CDR3 region has 11 residues. V gave up 1 base and J gave up 9 bases, with 4 bases separating them. Germline V CDR1 and CDR2: SEHNR, FQNEAQ (reference sequence). Here the CDR3 reads CASSLEVEQFF. Here the CDR3 DNA reads TGTGCCAGCAGCTTAGAAGTTGAGCAGTTCTTC.

This clonotype has ten or more counts. This chain uses TRBV13 with TRBJ2-7; 9 positions match TRBD2. Germline-derived CDR1 and CDR2 are PRHDT and FYEKMQ (reference sequence). With V trimmed by 3 bases and J by 0 bases, 12 bases remained unmatched. This CDR3 has 18 amino acids. The CDR3 protein is CASSFRSNGGRDSYEQYF. The CDR3 coding sequence is TGTGCCAGCAGCTTCAGGAGCAACGGCGGGAGGGACTCCTACGAGCAGTACTTC. The complete variable domain, with remaining parts taken from reference TRBV13 and TRBJ2-7, reads AAGVIQSPRHLIKEKRETATLKCYPIPRHDTVYWYQQGPGQDPQFLISFYEKMQSDKGSIPDRFSAQQFSDYHSELNMSSLELGDSALYFCASSFRSNGGRDSYEQYFGPGTRLTVT.

This clonotype was seen a few times. The chain is built from TRBV7-3 and TRBJ2-1; 7 nucleotides agree with TRBD1. J was trimmed by 5 bases and V by 4 bases; bases with no gene match: 8. Germline CDR1 SGHTA, CDR2 FQGTGA. This CDR3 contains 15 residues. This CDR3 reads CASSSTGVNHNEQFF. CDR3 in DNA: TGTGCCAGCAGCTCCACAGGGGTGAATCACAATGAGCAGTTCTTC.

There are a few counts of this clonotype. The rearrangement uses TRBV3-1 and TRBJ2-1; 10 nucleotides agree with TRBD2. Trimming cost V 0 bases and J 7 bases; bases outside gene matches: 6. This CDR3 has 16 amino acids. Germline V gene data show CDR1 as LGHDT and CDR2 as YNNKEL (reference sequence). The CDR3 reads CASSQDSSGGSNEQFF. DNA of the CDR3: TGTGCCAGCAGCCAAGATTCTAGCGGGGGCTCTAATGAGCAGTTCTTC.

This clonotype was detected ten times or more. The V call is TRBV4-2, the J call TRBJ2-1; D gene ambiguous. V lost 0 bases to trimming and J lost 5 bases, with 11 bases between them. This CDR3 spans 15 amino acids. Germline CDR1 and CDR2: LGHNA and YNFKEQ. The CDR3: CASSQDLTANNEQFF. Written as DNA, the CDR3 is TGTGCCAGCAGCCAAGATTTAACAGCGAACAATGAGCAGTTCTTC.

The chain combines TRBV2 with TRBJ2-2; TRBD1 matches at 9 bases. CDR1 is SNHLY and CDR2 is FYNNEI in the germline V gene. The ends lost 6 bases at V and 6 bases at J; junction bases unmatched: 2. There are 13 residues in the CDR3. CDR3 loop: CASRGTGSGELFF. CDR3 sequence (DNA): TGTGCCAGCAGGGGGACAGGGTCCGGGGAGCTGTTTTTT.

Ten or more counts support this clonotype. The chain recombines TRBV20-1 with TRBJ1-5; 7 nucleotides align to TRBD1. The V segment lost 0 bases and the J segment 3 bases; nucleotides outside the gene matches: 8. The germline CDR1 and CDR2 sequences are DFQATT and SNEGSKA (reference sequence). This CDR3 has 16 residues. The CDR3 nucleotides are TGCAGTGCTAGAGATATGGACAGGACCGCCAATCAGCCCCAGCATTTT. Its translation: CSARDMDRTANQPQHF.

Many counts were recorded for this clonotype. The rearrangement links TRBV20-1 to TRBJ2-7, with 8 bases aligning to TRBD1. The junction had 8 bases not matched to a gene; V was cut back by 0 bases and J by 4 bases. The CDR3 is 15 amino acids. Germline CDR1 and CDR2: DFQATT and SNEGSKA (reference sequence). The chain's CDR3 is CSARDPGGRRYEQYF. In DNA, the CDR3 is TGCAGTGCTAGAGACCCAGGGGGCAGGAGGTACGAGCAGTACTTC.

A few counts support this clonotype. The V gene is TRBV6-1, the J gene TRBJ2-7; 7 bases fit TRBD1. Germline V CDR1 and CDR2: MNHNS, SASEGT. With 6 bases clipped from V and 5 bases from J, the junction kept 7 bases outside the gene matches. The CDR3 sequence is 13 residues long. The DNA for the CDR3 is TGTGCCAGCAGAACAGGGGTAAGGAACGAGCAGTACTTC. It encodes CASRTGVRNEQYF.

The chain joins TRBV20-1 to TRBJ1-1; D uncertain. The length of the CDR3 is 11 residues. Germline CDR1 is DFQATT and CDR2 is SNEGSKA (reference sequence). In DNA form, the CDR3 reads TGCAGCGTAGGTGGCGGAACTGAAGCTTTCTTT. Its translation: CSVGGGTEAFF.

This clonotype was detected only a few times. The gene calls are TRBV28 and TRBJ2-6; weak D call: TRBD1 (6 bases). The CDR3 totals 16 residues. The V gene's germline CDR1 is MDHEN and CDR2 SYDVKM. V was cut by 6 bases and J by 1 base, with 13 bases left in between. This CDR3 reads CASSSGDISGANVLTF. The CDR3 bases are TGTGCCAGCAGCTCCGGGGACATATCTGGGGCCAACGTCCTGACTTTC. Based on the CDR3 plus reference TRBV28 and TRBJ2-6, the full variable domain is DVKVTQSSRYLVKRTGEKVFLECVQDMDHENMFWYRQDPGLGLRLIYFSYDVKMKEKGDIPEGYSVSREKKERFSLILESASTNQTSMYLCASSSGDISGANVLTFGAGSRLTVL.

This clonotype was detected ten times or more. This chain uses TRBV5-8 with TRBJ2-5; maybe TRBD2 (5 bases). The germline V gene has CDR1 SGHTS and CDR2 YDEGEE. The CDR3 consists of 14 residues. V lost 0 bases to trimming and J lost 2 bases, with 8 bases between them. The CDR3 DNA follows: TGTGCCAGCAGCTTGGAACCGGGGCAAGAGACCCAGTACTTC. This codes for CASSLEPGQETQYF.

In this sample, this clonotype turned up a few times. The CDR3 here is CASSLEPGGPTLATDTQYF. The CDR3 nucleotides are TGCGCCAGCAGCTTGGAACCGGGAGGGCCGACCTTGGCCACAGATACGCAGTATTTT. The rearrangement uses TRBV5-1 and TRBJ2-3; 8 positions match TRBD2. After removal of 0 bases from V and 2 bases from J, the junction contained 14 bases not matched to a gene. Germline V gene data show CDR1 as SGHRS and CDR2 as YFSETQ. This CDR3 has 19 amino acids.

This clonotype was recorded at least ten times. The rearrangement uses TRBV24-1 and TRBJ2-1; 8 bases agree with TRBD1. The CDR3 length is 15 residues. Germline lookup yields CDR1 KGHDR and CDR2 SFDVKD. Trimming cost V 5 bases and J 3 bases; bases outside gene matches: 5. The CDR3 is CATSARTGYYNEQFF. In DNA, the CDR3 is TGTGCCACCAGTGCCCGGACAGGGTACTACAATGAGCAGTTCTTC.

CDR3: CASSFRDGTDTQYF. The DNA of the CDR3 is TGTGCCAGCAGCTTTCGGGACGGGACAGATACGCAGTATTTT. V usage is TRBV11-3 and J usage is TRBJ2-3; D might be TRBD1 or TRBD2, each matching 5 bases. Germline CDR1 is SGHNT and CDR2 is YENEEA. The CDR3 sequence is 14 residues long. Trimming took off 3 bases at V and 3 bases at J, with 10 bases between the two ends.

The chain is built from TRBV6-2 or TRBV6-3 and TRBJ1-1, with D possibly TRBD1 on 6 matching bases. Trimming cost V 0 bases and J 6 bases, with 11 bases left between them. This CDR3 comprises 14 residues. Germline V lookup: CDR1 MNHEY, CDR2 SVGEGT. The CDR3 bases are TGTGCCAGCAGTTACTCGGGGACAAACTCTGAAGCTTTCTTT. Translated: CASSYSGTNSEAFF.

This chain joins TRBV7-9 and TRBJ1-6, with TRBD1 identical over 9 bases. Trimming cost V 5 bases and J 12 bases; bases outside gene matches: 11. Germline V lookup: CDR1 SEHNR, CDR2 FQNEAQ (reference sequence). The CDR3 is made up of 15 amino acids. CDR3 sequence reads: CASSAHRGRGRPLHF. The CDR3 DNA is TGTGCCAGCAGCGCCCACAGGGGGCGGGGGCGACCCCTCCACTTT. The whole variable domain, filled in from reference TRBV7-9 and TRBJ1-6, reads DTGVSQNPRHKITKRGQNVTFRCDPISEHNRLYWYRQTLGQGPEFLTYFQNEAQLEKSRLLSDRFSAERPKGSFSTLEIQRTEQGDSAMYLCASSAHRGRGRPLHFGNGTRLTVT.

Regarding this clonotype: The germline gene is not matched at one end of the junction; a read error may be the cause. The V gene is TRBV5-1, the J gene TRBJ2-3, with D maybe TRBD2 (6 bases). Germline V gives CDR1 SGHRS, CDR2 YFSETQ. The CDR3 totals 15 residues. CDR3: CGSSLEGGDTDTQYF. The CDR3 coding sequence is TGCGGCAGCAGCTTGGAGGGAGGAGACACAGATACGCAGTATTTT.

The J gene is TRBJ2-6, the V gene TRBV2, with TRBD1 matching 8 bases. CDR3 length: 15 amino acids. CDR1 is SNHLY and CDR2 is FYNNEI in the germline V gene. Germline trimming cut 6 bases from V and 2 bases from J; bases unmatched to any gene: 3. The DNA for the CDR3 is TGTGCCAGCAGCCGACAGGGGACTGGGGCCAACGTCCTGACTTTC. This codes for CASSRQGTGANVLTF.

The table lists this clonotype with a count of one. The chain combines TRBV2 with TRBJ1-2; 11 bases are shared with TRBD1. The CDR3 spans 14 residues. Trimming at V came to 5 bases and at J to 6 bases, leaving 5 bases not matched to a gene. The germline gives CDR1 SNHLY, CDR2 FYNNEI. CDR3: CASSRTGGRDGYTF. CDR3 sequence (DNA): TGTGCCAGCAGTAGGACAGGGGGCAGGGATGGCTACACCTTC.

This clonotype was found many times. This sequence joins TRBV3-1 and TRBJ1-5, with a possible D match to TRBD1 (5 bases). The CDR3 extends over 12 amino acids. Germline lookup yields CDR1 LGHDT and CDR2 YNNKEL (reference sequence). Trimming pared 1 base from V and 9 bases from J, leaving 7 bases between. CDR3 in amino acids: CASSQGGGPQHF. The CDR3, as DNA: TGTGCCAGCAGCCAAGGGGGGGGGCCCCAGCATTTT.